This T cell receptor beta chain is drawn from a study of T cell changes during pregnancy in multiple sclerosis. Assay used: immunoSEQ multiplex PCR; TCRdb lists only in-frame clones, some missing. This sample has tens of thousands of clones, with 85% to 90% found just once. Germline V gene sequence: CDR1 KGHSH, CDR2 LQKENI. This CDR3 region has 18 residues. The V segment lost 3 bases and the J segment 4 bases; nucleotides outside the gene matches: 7. The V and J genes are TRBV18 and TRBJ2-1; 15 bases agree with TRBD2. Material: peripheral blood, obtained after pregnancy. This TCR derives from a female donor in good health, enrolled as a control in a pregnancy study. This CDR3 reads CASSPGLAGGPQYNEQFF. The CDR3 nucleotides are TGTGCCAGCTCACCGGGACTAGCGGGAGGACCTCAATACAATGAGCAGTTCTTC.